This TCR beta chain was sequenced for a study of identical twins. Study-wide results and limits: Insertions were reduced in abundant cord blood beta clonotypes but not in memory repertoires. Out-of-frame alpha sequences shared between twins exhibited an excess of low generation probability. In drawing conclusions, the study used cross-sectional statistical analysis and did not follow the same donors.

One entry per CDR3 protein results from TCRdb running MiXCR on the 5' RACE reads. The table records 500,000 or so distinct CDR3 sequences, approximately 14% of them present only once. This clonotype was recorded a few times. Its target is not known. Germline CDR1 is DFQATT and CDR2 is SNEGSKA (reference sequence). CDR3 length: 14 amino acids. Trimming took 4 bases from V and 3 from J, leaving 16 bases between them. The same specimen was also included in a second study, on yellow fever vaccine responses in identical twins. That report adds: Among the twins, the vaccine T cell response reportedly seemed partly convergent and partly personalized.

The sequence was collected from a woman aged 18-35 years in good health. The chain joins TRBV20-1 to TRBJ2-7; TRBD2 is a possible D gene (6 bases). The source material was CD4+ T cells sorted from blood. This CDR3 reads CSATDTGRNYEQYF. The DNA for the CDR3 is TGCAGTGCTACGGATACCGGGAGAAACTACGAGCAGTACTTC.